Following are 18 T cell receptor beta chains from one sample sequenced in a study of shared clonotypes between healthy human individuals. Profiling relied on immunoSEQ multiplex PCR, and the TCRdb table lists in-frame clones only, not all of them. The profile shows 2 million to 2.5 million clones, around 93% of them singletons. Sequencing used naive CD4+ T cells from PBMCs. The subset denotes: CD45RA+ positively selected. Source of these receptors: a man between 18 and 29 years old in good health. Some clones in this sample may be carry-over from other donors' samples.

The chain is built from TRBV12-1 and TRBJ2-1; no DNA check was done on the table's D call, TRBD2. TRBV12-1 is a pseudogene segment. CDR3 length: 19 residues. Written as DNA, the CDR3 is TGTGCCAGCGAACCGAGCATACTAGCGGGAGACCCAACCTACAATGAGCAGTTCTTC. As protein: CASEPSILAGDPTYNEQFF.

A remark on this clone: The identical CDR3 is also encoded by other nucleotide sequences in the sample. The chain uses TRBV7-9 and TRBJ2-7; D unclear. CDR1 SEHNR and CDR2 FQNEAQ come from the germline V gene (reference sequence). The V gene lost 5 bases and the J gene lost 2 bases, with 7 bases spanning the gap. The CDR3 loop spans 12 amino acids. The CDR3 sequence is CASSPGPYEQYF. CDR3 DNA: TGTGCCAGCAGCCCAGGCCCCTACGAGCAGTACTTC.

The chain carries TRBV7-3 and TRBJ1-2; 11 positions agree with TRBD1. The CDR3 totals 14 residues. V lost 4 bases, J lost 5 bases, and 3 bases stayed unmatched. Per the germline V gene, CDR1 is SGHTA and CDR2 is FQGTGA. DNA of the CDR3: TGTGCCAGCAGCTCCGGACAGGGGGCTTATGGCTACACCTTC. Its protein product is CASSSGQGAYGYTF.

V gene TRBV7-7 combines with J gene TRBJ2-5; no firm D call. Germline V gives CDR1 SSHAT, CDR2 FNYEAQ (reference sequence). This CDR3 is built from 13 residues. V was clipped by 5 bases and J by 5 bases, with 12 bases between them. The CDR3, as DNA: TGTGCCAGCAGCAAAATAAAGGCCGAGACCCAGTACTTC. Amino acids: CASSKIKAETQYF.

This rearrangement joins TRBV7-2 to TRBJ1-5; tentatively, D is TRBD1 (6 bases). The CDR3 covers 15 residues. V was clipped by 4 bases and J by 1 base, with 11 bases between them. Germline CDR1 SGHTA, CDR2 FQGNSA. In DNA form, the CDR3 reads TGTGCCAGCAGCTCACAGGGAGGCAGCAATCAGCCCCAGCATTTT. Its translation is CASSSQGGSNQPQHF. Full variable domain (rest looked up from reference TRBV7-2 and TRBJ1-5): GAGVSQSPSNKVTEKGKDVELRCDPISGHTALYWYRQSLGQGLEFLIYFQGNSAPDKSGLPSDRFSAERTGGSVSTLTIQRTQQEDSAVYLCASSSQGGSNQPQHFGDGTRLSIL.

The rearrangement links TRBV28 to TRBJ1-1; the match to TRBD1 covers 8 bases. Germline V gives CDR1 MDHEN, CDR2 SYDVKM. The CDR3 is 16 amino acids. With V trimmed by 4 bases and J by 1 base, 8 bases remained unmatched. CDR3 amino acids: CASSSPGQVSNTEAFF. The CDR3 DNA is TGTGCCAGCAGTTCGCCGGGACAGGTCTCGAACACTGAAGCTTTCTTT.

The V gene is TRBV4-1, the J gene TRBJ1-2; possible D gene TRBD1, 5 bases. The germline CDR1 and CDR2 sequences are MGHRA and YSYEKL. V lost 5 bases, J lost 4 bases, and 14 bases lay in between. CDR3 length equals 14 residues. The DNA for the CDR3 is TGCGCCAGCAGCTATCTACTAAGGGGCTATGGCTACACCTTC. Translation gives CASSYLLRGYGYTF.

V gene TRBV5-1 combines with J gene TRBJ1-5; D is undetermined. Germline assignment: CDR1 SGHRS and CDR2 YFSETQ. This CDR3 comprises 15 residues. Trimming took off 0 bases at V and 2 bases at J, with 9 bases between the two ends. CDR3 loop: CASSLDLGGNQPQHF. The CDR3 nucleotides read TGCGCCAGCAGCTTGGACCTCGGTGGCAATCAGCCCCAGCATTTT.

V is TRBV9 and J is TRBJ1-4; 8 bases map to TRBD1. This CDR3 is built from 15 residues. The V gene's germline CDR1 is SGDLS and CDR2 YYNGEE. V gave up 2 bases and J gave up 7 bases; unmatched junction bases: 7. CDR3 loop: CASSVQDRAGEKLFF. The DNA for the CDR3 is TGTGCCAGCAGCGTTCAGGACAGGGCAGGTGAAAAACTGTTTTTT.

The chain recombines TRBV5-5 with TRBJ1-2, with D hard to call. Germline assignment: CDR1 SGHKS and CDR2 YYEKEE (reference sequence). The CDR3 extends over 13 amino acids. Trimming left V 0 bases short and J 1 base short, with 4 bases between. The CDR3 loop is CASSLGDNYGYTF. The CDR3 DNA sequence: TGTGCCAGCAGCTTGGGGGATAACTATGGCTACACCTTC.

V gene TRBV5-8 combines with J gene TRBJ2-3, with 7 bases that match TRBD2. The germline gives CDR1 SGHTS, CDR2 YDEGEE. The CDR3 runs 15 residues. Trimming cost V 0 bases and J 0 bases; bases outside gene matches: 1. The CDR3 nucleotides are TGTGCCAGCAGCTTGGCTAGCGGTAGCACAGATACGCAGTATTTT. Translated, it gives CASSLASGSTDTQYF.

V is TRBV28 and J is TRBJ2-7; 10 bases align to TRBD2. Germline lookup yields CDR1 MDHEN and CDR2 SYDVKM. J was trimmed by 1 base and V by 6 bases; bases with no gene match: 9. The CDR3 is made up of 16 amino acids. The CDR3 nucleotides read TGTGCCAGCAGCCCAACCCGGACTAGCGGATCCTACGAGCAGTACTTC. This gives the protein CASSPTRTSGSYEQYF.

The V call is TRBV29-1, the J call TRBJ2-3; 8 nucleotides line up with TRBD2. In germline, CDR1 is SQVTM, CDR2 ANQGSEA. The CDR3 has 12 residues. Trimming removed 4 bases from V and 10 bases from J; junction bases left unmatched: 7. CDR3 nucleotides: TGCAGCGTTGTAGCGGGAAGTTCCGCGCAGTATTTT. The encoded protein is CSVVAGSSAQYF.

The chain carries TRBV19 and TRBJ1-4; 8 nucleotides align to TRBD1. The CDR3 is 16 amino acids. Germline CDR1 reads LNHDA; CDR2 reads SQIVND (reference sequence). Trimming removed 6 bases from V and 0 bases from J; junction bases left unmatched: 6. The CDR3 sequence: CASSRQGTATNEKLFF. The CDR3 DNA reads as TGTGCCAGTAGCCGACAGGGGACTGCAACTAATGAAAAACTGTTTTTT.

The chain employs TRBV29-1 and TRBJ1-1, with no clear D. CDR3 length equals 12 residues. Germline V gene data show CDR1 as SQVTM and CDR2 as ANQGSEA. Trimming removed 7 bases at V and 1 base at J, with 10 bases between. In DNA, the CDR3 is TGCAGCGGCCGAGAGACGAACACTGAAGCTTTCTTT. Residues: CSGRETNTEAFF.

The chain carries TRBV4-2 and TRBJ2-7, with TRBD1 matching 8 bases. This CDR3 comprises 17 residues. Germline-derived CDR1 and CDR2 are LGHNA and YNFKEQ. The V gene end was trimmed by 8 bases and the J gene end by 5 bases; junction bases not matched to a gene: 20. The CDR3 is CASSPPGTGALSDEQYF. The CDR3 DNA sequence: TGTGCCAGCTCCCCTCCGGGGACAGGAGCCCTTTCCGACGAGCAGTACTTC.

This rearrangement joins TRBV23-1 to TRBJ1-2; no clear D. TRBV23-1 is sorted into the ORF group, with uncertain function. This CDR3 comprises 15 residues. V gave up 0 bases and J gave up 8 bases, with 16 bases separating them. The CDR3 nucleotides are TGCGCCAGCAGTCAATCGAGAGGCCCCGTTCGGGGCTACACCTTC. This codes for CASSQSRGPVRGYTF.

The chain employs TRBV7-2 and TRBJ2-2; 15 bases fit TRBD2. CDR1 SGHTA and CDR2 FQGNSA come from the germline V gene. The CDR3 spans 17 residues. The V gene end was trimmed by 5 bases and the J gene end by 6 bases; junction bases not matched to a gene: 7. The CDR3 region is CASSPKGLAGGSGELFF. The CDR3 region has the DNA TGTGCCAGCAGCCCCAAGGGACTAGCGGGAGGATCCGGGGAGCTGTTTTTT.